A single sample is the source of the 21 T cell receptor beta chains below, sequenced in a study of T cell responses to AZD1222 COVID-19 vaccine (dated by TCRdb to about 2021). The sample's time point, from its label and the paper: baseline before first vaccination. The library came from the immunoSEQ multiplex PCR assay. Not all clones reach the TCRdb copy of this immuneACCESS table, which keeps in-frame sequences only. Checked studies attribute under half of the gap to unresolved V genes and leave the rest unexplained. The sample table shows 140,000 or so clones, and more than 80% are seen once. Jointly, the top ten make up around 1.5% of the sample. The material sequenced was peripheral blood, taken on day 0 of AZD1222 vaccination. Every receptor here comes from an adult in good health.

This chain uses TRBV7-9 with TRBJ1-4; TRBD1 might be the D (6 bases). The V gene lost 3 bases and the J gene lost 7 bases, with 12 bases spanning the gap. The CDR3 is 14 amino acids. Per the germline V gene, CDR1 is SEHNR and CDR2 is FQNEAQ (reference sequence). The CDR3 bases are TGTGCCAGCAGCTTTACGACAGGCTCTGAAAAACTGTTTTTT. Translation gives CASSFTTGSEKLFF.

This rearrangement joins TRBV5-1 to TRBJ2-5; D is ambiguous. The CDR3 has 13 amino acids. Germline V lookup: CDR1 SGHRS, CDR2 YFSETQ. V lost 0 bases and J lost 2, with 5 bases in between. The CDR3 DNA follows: TGCGCCAGCAGCTTGGGGCTTCAAGAGACCCAGTACTTC. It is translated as CASSLGLQETQYF.

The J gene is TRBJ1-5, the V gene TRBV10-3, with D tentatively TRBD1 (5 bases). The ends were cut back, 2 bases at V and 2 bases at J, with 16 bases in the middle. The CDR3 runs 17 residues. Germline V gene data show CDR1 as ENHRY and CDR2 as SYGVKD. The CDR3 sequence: CAISEGSIGGGNQPQHF. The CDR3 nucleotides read TGTGCCATCAGTGAGGGTTCTATCGGGGGTGGCAATCAGCCCCAGCATTTT.

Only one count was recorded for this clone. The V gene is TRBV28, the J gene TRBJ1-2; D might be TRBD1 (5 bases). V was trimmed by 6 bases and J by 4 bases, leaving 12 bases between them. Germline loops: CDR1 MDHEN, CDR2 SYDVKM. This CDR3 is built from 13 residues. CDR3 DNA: TGTGCCAGCAGCTCAGGGTGGGGCTATGGCTACACCTTC. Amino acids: CASSSGWGYGYTF.

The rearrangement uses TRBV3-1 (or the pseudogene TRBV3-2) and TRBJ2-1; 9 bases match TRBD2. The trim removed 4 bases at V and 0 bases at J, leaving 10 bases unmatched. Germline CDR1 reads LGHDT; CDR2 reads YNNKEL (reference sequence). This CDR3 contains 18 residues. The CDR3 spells CASSRRSSGATSYNEQFF. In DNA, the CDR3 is TGTGCCAGCAGCCGCAGGTCTAGCGGGGCCACCTCCTACAATGAGCAGTTCTTC.

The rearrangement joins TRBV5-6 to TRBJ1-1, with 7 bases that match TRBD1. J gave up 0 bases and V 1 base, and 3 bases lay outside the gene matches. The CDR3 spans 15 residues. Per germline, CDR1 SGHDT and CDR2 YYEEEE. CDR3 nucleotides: TGTGCCAGCAGCTTGCCCCAGGGGGTGAACACTGAAGCTTTCTTT. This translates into CASSLPQGVNTEAFF.

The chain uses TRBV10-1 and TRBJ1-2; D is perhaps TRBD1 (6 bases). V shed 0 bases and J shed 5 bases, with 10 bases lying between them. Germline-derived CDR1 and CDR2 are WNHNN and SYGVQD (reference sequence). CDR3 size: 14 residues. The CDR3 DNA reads TGCGCCAGCAGTGAGTCCGGGACAAATTATGGCTACACCTTC. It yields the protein CASSESGTNYGYTF.

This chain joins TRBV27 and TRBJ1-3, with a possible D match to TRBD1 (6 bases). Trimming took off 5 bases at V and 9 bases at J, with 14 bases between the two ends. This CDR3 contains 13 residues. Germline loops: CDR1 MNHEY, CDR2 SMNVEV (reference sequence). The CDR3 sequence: CASSPQGFGTIYF. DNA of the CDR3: TGTGCCAGCAGTCCACAGGGCTTTGGCACCATATATTTT.

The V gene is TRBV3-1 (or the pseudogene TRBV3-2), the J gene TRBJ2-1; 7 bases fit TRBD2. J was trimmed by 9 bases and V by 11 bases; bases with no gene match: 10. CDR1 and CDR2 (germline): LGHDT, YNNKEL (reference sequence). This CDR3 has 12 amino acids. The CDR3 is CAASGPLSEQFF. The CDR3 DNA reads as TGTGCCGCTAGCGGCCCCTTGAGTGAGCAGTTCTTC.

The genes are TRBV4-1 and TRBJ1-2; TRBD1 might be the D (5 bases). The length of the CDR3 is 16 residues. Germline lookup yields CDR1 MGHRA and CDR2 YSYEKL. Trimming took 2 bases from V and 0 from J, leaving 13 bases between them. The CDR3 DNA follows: TGCGCCAGCAGCCAACAGGGTACGTGGCCTAACTATGGCTACACCTTC. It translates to CASSQQGTWPNYGYTF.

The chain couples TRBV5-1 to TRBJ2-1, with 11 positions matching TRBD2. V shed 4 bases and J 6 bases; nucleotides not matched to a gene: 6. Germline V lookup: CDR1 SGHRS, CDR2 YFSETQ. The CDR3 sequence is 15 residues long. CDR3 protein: CASSQTSGTGNEQFF. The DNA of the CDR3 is TGCGCCAGCAGCCAGACTAGCGGGACGGGCAATGAGCAGTTCTTC.

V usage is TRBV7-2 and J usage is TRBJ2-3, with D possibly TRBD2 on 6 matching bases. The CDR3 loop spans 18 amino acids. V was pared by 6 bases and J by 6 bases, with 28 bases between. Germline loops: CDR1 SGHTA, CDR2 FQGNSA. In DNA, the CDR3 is TGTGCCAGCAGTAAAGTCGTGTCTAGCGTCACGCGGACGGATACGCAGTATTTT. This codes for CASSKVVSSVTRTDTQYF.

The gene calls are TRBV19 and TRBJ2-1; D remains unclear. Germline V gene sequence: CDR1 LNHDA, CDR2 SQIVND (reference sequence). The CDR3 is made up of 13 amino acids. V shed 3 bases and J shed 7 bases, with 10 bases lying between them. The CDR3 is CASSIKLINEQFF. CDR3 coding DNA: TGTGCCAGTAGTATTAAACTGATTAATGAGCAGTTCTTC.

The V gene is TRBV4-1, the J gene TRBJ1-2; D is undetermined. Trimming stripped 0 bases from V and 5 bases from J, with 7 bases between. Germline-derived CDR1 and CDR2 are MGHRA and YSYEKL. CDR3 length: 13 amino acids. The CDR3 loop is CASSQENGYGYTF. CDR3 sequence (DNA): TGCGCCAGCAGCCAAGAAAATGGATATGGCTACACCTTC.

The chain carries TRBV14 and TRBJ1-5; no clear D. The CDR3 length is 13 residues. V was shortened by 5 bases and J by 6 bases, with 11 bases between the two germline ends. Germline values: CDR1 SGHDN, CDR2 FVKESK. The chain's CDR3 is CASSIGFGQPQHF. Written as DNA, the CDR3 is TGTGCCAGCAGCATAGGGTTCGGTCAGCCCCAGCATTTT. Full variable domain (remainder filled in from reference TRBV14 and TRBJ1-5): EAGVTQFPSHSVIEKGQTVTLRCDPISGHDNLYWYRRVMGKEIKFLLHFVKESKQDESGMPNNRFLAERTGGTYSTLKVQPAELEDSGVYFCASSIGFGQPQHFGDGTRLSIL.

This CDR3 is CASSRTSGNYEQYF. As DNA, the CDR3 is TGTGCCAGCAGCCGGACTAGCGGGAACTACGAGCAGTACTTC. The chain combines TRBV5-4 with TRBJ2-7, with 12 bases lining up with TRBD2. Germline-derived CDR1 and CDR2 are SGHNT and YYREEE (reference sequence). This CDR3 comprises 14 residues. V shed 4 bases and J 3 bases; nucleotides not matched to a gene: 2.

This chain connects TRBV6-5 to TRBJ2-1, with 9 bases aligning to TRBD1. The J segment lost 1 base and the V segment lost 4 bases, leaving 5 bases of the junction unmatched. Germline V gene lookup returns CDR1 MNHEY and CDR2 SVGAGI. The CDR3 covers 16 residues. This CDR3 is CASSWGTGWSYNEQFF. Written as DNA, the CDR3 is TGTGCCAGCAGTTGGGGGACAGGGTGGTCCTACAATGAGCAGTTCTTC.

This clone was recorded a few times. The CDR3 loop is CASSTVGGQPQHF. As DNA, the CDR3 is TGTGCCAGTAGTACAGTAGGGGGTCAGCCCCAGCATTTT. This chain links TRBV19 with TRBJ1-5; D is perhaps TRBD1 (6 bases). Germline V gene sequence: CDR1 LNHDA, CDR2 SQIVND (reference sequence). V was clipped by 4 bases and J by 6 bases, with 10 bases between them. This CDR3 has 13 residues.

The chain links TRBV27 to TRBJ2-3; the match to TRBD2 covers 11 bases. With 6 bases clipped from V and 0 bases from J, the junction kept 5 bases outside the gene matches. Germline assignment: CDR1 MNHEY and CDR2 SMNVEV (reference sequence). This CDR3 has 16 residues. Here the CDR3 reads CASRGLAALSTDTQYF. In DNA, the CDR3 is TGTGCCAGCAGGGGACTAGCGGCCCTTAGCACAGATACGCAGTATTTT.

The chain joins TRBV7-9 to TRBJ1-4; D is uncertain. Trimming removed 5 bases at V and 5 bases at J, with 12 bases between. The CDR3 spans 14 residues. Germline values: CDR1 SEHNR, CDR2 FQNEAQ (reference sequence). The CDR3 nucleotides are TGTGCCAGCAGCAGCGGCAGGAGGAATGAAAAACTGTTTTTT. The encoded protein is CASSSGRRNEKLFF.

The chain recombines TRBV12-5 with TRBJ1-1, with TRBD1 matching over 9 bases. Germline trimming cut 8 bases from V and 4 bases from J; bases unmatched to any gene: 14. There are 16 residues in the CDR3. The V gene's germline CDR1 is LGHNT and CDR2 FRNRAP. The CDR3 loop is CASTQTGGVVFTEAFF. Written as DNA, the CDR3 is TGTGCTAGTACCCAAACAGGGGGCGTTGTGTTCACTGAAGCTTTCTTT.